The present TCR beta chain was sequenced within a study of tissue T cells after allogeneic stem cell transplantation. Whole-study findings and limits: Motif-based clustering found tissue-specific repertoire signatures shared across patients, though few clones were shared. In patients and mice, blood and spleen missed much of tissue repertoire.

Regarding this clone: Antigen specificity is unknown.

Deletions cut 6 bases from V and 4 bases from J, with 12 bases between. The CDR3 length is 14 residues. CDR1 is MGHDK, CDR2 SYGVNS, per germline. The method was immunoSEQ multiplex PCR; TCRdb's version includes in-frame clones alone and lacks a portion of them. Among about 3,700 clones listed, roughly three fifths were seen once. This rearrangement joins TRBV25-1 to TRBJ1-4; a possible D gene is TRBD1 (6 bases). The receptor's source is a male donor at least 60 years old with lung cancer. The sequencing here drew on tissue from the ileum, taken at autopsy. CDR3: CASSDDRFNEKLFF. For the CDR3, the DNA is TGTGCCAGCAGCGACGACAGGTTTAATGAAAAACTGTTTTTT.